This T cell receptor beta chain emerged from a study of Tregs in tolerant kidney transplant recipients. The V gene end was trimmed by 1 base and the J gene end by 6 bases; junction bases not matched to a gene: 6. This CDR3 contains 15 residues. In germline, CDR1 is SGHVS, CDR2 FNYEAQ. This table comes from immunoSEQ multiplex PCR, and its TCRdb copy is limited to in-frame clones, with some not included. Seen here are 50,000 to 75,000 clones, approximately 98% observed once, and the top ten hold 0.34%. The chain is built from TRBV7-6 and TRBJ2-1; 7 bases agree with TRBD2. Specimen: Tregs from blood, collected before the transplant. This TCR derives from a human donor who received a combined kidney and bone marrow transplant. CDR3 in DNA: TGTGCCAGCAGCTTAGACGGGAGGCCATTCAATGAGCAGTTCTTC. Its protein product is CASSLDGRPFNEQFF.